What follows describes a single T cell receptor (beta chain). Each library started from roughly 15 ng of total RNA using the QIAseq Immune Repertoire TCR panel. TCRdb used MiXCR to reprocess the reads, holding one entry per CDR3 protein. The table lists 480 or so distinct CDR3 sequences, 9.5% to 15% of them singletons. Sorting of live CD3+CD8+TCRalphabeta+ cells by PD-1 and/or TIGIT gave four subsets. The data were taken from a study of circulating CD8 cells and anti-PD-1 response in melanoma. The source material was CD8+ T cells from PBMCs, sampled at baseline or after one month of anti-PD-1 therapy (not recorded which). The sequence was obtained from a human donor with melanoma.

CDR3: CASRQQGIPYEQYF. The CDR3, as DNA: TGTGCCAGTAGACAACAGGGTATCCCCTACGAGCAGTACTTC. The V and J genes are TRBV19 and TRBJ2-7, with TRBD1 as a possible D gene (6 bases). V was clipped by 6 bases and J by 2 bases, with 14 bases between them. This CDR3 has 14 residues. Per germline, CDR1 LNHDA and CDR2 SQIVND (reference sequence).